A single sample is the source of the 22 T cell receptor beta chains below, sequenced in a study of control samples from healthy donors and cancer patients. The method was immunoSEQ multiplex PCR; TCRdb's version includes in-frame clones alone and lacks a portion of them. The repertoire holds 150,000 to 200,000 clones, with 80% to 95% as singletons. The sample was blood. The receptors derive from a woman in her thirties or forties in good health.

This clone was seen only once. This rearrangement joins TRBV6-6 to TRBJ1-2, with D unclear. The ends were cut back, 4 bases at V and 1 base at J, with 16 bases in the middle. Germline values: CDR1 MNHNY, CDR2 SVGAGI (reference sequence). The CDR3 contains 16 residues. This CDR3 is CASSFPSASLNYGYTF. CDR3 nucleotides: TGTGCCAGCAGTTTCCCTAGCGCAAGTCTTAACTATGGCTACACCTTC.

The rearrangement joins TRBV6-6 to TRBJ2-7, with D maybe TRBD2 (5 bases). This CDR3 is built from 13 residues. Per germline, CDR1 MNHNY and CDR2 SVGAGI (reference sequence). With 6 bases removed from V and 6 bases from J, the gap between germline ends came to 15 bases. The CDR3 sequence is CASSPGISGEQYF. DNA of the CDR3: TGTGCCAGCAGCCCCGGGATAAGCGGCGAGCAGTACTTC.

This clone was picked up a small number of times. V is TRBV19 and J is TRBJ2-3; D is perhaps TRBD1 (5 bases). V lost 5 bases to trimming and J lost 2 bases, with 11 bases between them. The germline V gene encodes CDR1 LNHDA and CDR2 SQIVND (reference sequence). There are 14 residues in the CDR3. Written as DNA, the CDR3 is TGTGCCAGTAGTGTCCAGGGATTCACAGATACGCAGTATTTT. Its protein product is CASSVQGFTDTQYF.

The genes are TRBV28 and TRBJ1-1; D gene uncertain. The CDR3 has 14 residues. The ends were cut back, 7 bases at V and 2 bases at J, with 14 bases in the middle. Germline V gene lookup returns CDR1 MDHEN and CDR2 SYDVKM. The CDR3: CASIERGLNTEAFF. The CDR3 DNA follows: TGTGCCAGCATCGAGAGAGGACTTAACACTGAAGCTTTCTTT.

For this clone: Different DNA sequences within this sample yield the same CDR3. This chain connects TRBV5-1 to TRBJ1-1, with D perhaps matching TRBD1 (6 bases). The CDR3 runs 13 residues. The V and J ends lost 5 bases and 1 base respectively, with 9 bases between them. Germline V gene sequence: CDR1 SGHRS, CDR2 YFSETQ. The CDR3 reads CASSSTGNTEAFF. Written as DNA, the CDR3 is TGCGCCAGCAGTTCGACAGGGAACACTGAAGCTTTCTTT.

The chain has TRBV19 and TRBJ1-3; 7 bases agree with TRBD1. The CDR3 has 14 residues. Germline V gene sequence: CDR1 LNHDA, CDR2 SQIVND (reference sequence). V was clipped by 8 bases and J by 0 bases; unmatched bases: 4. The CDR3 nucleotides read TGTGCCAGTTTGGGGACAGCCTCTGGAAACACCATATATTTT. It yields the protein CASLGTASGNTIYF.

This clone was recorded once. The gene calls are TRBV19 and TRBJ1-5; D gene unclear. V was clipped by 6 bases and J by 0 bases, with 12 bases between them. The CDR3 has 15 residues. Germline V CDR1 and CDR2: LNHDA, SQIVND (reference sequence). CDR3 in amino acids: CASRLQPYSNQPQHF. The CDR3 nucleotides are TGTGCCAGTAGATTACAGCCTTATAGCAATCAGCCCCAGCATTTT.

This chain links TRBV12-3 or TRBV12-4 with TRBJ2-7; TRBD1 agrees at 11 bases. This CDR3 spans 13 amino acids. J gave up 6 bases and V 5 bases, and 3 bases lay outside the gene matches. The DNA of the CDR3 is TGTGCCAGCAGTGCCGGGACAGGGGGCGAGCAGTACTTC. Protein sequence: CASSAGTGGEQYF.

The CDR3 DNA follows: TGTGCCAGTAGTGAACGGGACAGAAACACTGAAGCTTTCTTT. Its protein is CASSERDRNTEAFF. The genes are TRBV19 and TRBJ1-1; 7 bases are shared with TRBD1. The length of the CDR3 is 14 residues. V was clipped by 5 bases and J by 2 bases; unmatched bases: 5. Germline CDR1 reads LNHDA; CDR2 reads SQIVND (reference sequence).

Details on this clone: Additional DNA sequences in this sample encode the identical CDR3. V gene TRBV28 combines with J gene TRBJ2-7, with TRBD1 as a possible D gene (5 bases). The CDR3 is made up of 11 amino acids. Trimming removed 5 bases from V and 3 bases from J, with 5 bases in between. Germline V CDR1 and CDR2: MDHEN, SYDVKM. The CDR3 sequence is CASSRGYEQYF. CDR3 nucleotide sequence: TGTGCCAGCAGTAGGGGCTACGAGCAGTACTTC. Full variable domain (missing parts from reference TRBV28 and TRBJ2-7): DVKVTQSSRYLVKRTGEKVFLECVQDMDHENMFWYRQDPGLGLRLIYFSYDVKMKEKGDIPEGYSVSREKKERFSLILESASTNQTSMYLCASSRGYEQYFGPGTRLTVT.

This rearrangement joins TRBV4-1 to TRBJ1-1; D may be TRBD1 (5 bases). The germline V gene encodes CDR1 MGHRA and CDR2 YSYEKL. V was pared by 3 bases and J by 0 bases, with 14 bases between. This CDR3 has 16 residues. CDR3 amino acids: CASSQGDSTLNTEAFF. The CDR3 nucleotides read TGCGCCAGCAGCCAGGGAGACAGTACTTTGAACACTGAAGCTTTCTTT.

CDR3 nucleotide sequence: TGTGCCAGCAGCCAATCGGAAGAGCAGTTCTTC. Protein sequence: CASSQSEEQFF. The V gene is TRBV11-2, the J gene TRBJ2-1, with no clear D. This CDR3 contains 11 residues. Per the germline V gene, CDR1 is SGHAT and CDR2 is FQNNGV. Trimming took 5 bases from V and 10 from J, leaving 9 bases between them.

The chain uses TRBV2 and TRBJ1-1; no definite D call. V was shortened by 1 base and J by 0 bases, with 9 bases between the two germline ends. This CDR3 has 15 amino acids. Germline values: CDR1 SNHLY, CDR2 FYNNEI. The CDR3 here is CASSEDRAVNTEAFF. The CDR3 nucleotides are TGTGCCAGCAGTGAAGATAGAGCCGTGAACACTGAAGCTTTCTTT.

The chain joins TRBV6-5 to TRBJ2-3, with no clear D. The germline CDR1 and CDR2 sequences are MNHEY and SVGAGI. The CDR3 runs to 16 residues. V lost 0 bases and J lost 0, with 10 bases in between. The CDR3 loop reads CASSYSMRSSTDTQYF. CDR3 sequence (DNA): TGTGCCAGCAGTTACTCGATGCGCAGTAGCACAGATACGCAGTATTTT.

This clone showed up just once. The chain carries TRBV18 and TRBJ2-1, with 10 positions matching TRBD1. CDR3 length: 17 amino acids. Germline V gene sequence: CDR1 KGHSH, CDR2 LQKENI. V lost 0 bases and J lost 8; bases outside the gene matches: 10. Written as DNA, the CDR3 is TGTGCCAGCTCACCACCGCAGGGGACAGGGGTATTCGATGAGCAGTTCTTC. It yields the protein CASSPPQGTGVFDEQFF.

This rearrangement joins TRBV5-5 to TRBJ1-6; D remains unclear. This CDR3 contains 14 residues. CDR1 and CDR2 (germline): SGHKS, YYEKEE (reference sequence). V dropped 2 bases and J dropped 5 bases, with 8 bases sitting between them. CDR3 in DNA: TGTGCCAGCAGCTTTCTGGTCGATAATTCACCCCTCCACTTT. It translates to CASSFLVDNSPLHF.

V is TRBV7-6 and J is TRBJ2-3; D is perhaps TRBD2 (5 bases). V shed 2 bases and J shed 6 bases, with 15 bases lying between them. The CDR3 has 15 amino acids. CDR1 SGHVS and CDR2 FNYEAQ come from the germline V gene. The CDR3 loop is CASSLLSAASDTQYF. CDR3 in DNA: TGTGCCAGCAGCTTACTTTCTGCGGCTAGCGATACGCAGTATTTT. The variable domain in full, completed from reference TRBV7-6 and TRBJ2-3, reads GAGVSQSPRYKVTKRGQDVALRCDPISGHVSLYWYRQALGQGPEFLTYFNYEAQQDKSGLPNDRFSAERPEGSISTLTIQRTEQRDSAMYRCASSLLSAASDTQYFGPGTRLTVL.

The gene calls are TRBV6-6 and TRBJ1-2, with D uncertain. Germline CDR1 is MNHNY and CDR2 is SVGAGI (reference sequence). V was clipped by 0 bases and J by 4 bases, with 9 bases between them. The CDR3 loop spans 14 amino acids. CDR3 DNA sequence: TGTGCCAGCAGTTACTCGGCTGAATCCTATGGCTACACCTTC. It is translated as CASSYSAESYGYTF.

The chain employs TRBV4-1 and TRBJ2-1; 11 nucleotides align to TRBD2. CDR3 length: 16 amino acids. Unmatched junction bases numbered 8, after V lost 1 base and J lost 9 bases. CDR1 is MGHRA and CDR2 is YSYEKL in the germline V gene. Here the CDR3 DNA reads TGCGCCAGCAGCCAAGTTAGCGGGGGGGCGGGTAGTGAGCAGTTCTTC. Residues: CASSQVSGGAGSEQFF.

The chain uses TRBV10-3 and TRBJ1-5; D gene ambiguous. Germline values: CDR1 ENHRY, CDR2 SYGVKD. The CDR3 runs 13 residues. Deletions cut 6 bases from V and 5 bases from J, with 11 bases between. The CDR3 sequence: CAIRASDDQPQHF. CDR3 bases: TGTGCCATCAGGGCTTCGGACGATCAGCCCCAGCATTTT.

The chain employs TRBV7-2 and TRBJ2-7; D is perhaps TRBD1 or TRBD2 (5 bases each). The CDR3 sequence is 14 residues long. CDR1 SGHTA and CDR2 FQGNSA come from the germline V gene. V lost 4 bases and J 2 bases, leaving 12 bases between the germline ends. CDR3 DNA sequence: TGTGCCAGCAGCTCAGGGAGCCGTCCCTACGAGCAGTACTTC. This encodes CASSSGSRPYEQYF. Variable domain in full (rest from reference TRBV7-2 and TRBJ2-7): GAGVSQSPSNKVTEKGKDVELRCDPISGHTALYWYRQSLGQGLEFLIYFQGNSAPDKSGLPSDRFSAERTGGSVSTLTIQRTQQEDSAVYLCASSSGSRPYEQYFGPGTRLTVT.

The CDR3 region is CASSPGQGEYF. CDR3 coding DNA: TGTGCCAGCAGCCCGGGACAGGGCGAGTACTTC. The chain combines TRBV6-5 with TRBJ2-7, with 9 nucleotides matching TRBD1. Germline V gene data show CDR1 as MNHEY and CDR2 as SVGAGI. This CDR3 region has 11 residues. With V trimmed by 6 bases and J by 11 bases, 5 bases remained unmatched.